These 27 T cell receptor beta chains share one sample of origin, sequenced in a study of OX40 agonist ivuxolimab in advanced cancers. Library construction relied on the immunoSEQ multiplex PCR assay. TCRdb took over this immuneACCESS table, retaining in-frame rearrangements with V and J assigned. Such tables are incomplete; in checked studies, under half of the missing clones stem from an unresolved V gene, and the remainder is unexplained. The sample table holds tens of thousands of clones, of which approximately 81% were seen once. The ten largest clones represent 7.9% of the sample. Here the sequenced sample was CD4+ or CD8+ T cells sorted from blood, taken in a trial of the OX40 agonist ivuxolimab. These receptors all come from an adult with an advanced solid tumor such as melanoma, head and neck, liver or kidney cancer.

Notes on this clone: It is unclear where the CDR3 begins or ends on the DNA, so no DNA is shown, and the CDR3 is as TCRdb lists it. J is TRBJ1-1 and V is TRBV28. The CDR3 is made up of 14 amino acids, end residues included. Germline V gives CDR1 MDHEN, CDR2 SYDVKM. The CDR3 here is CASILGSLNTEAFF.

V usage is TRBV6-5 and J usage is TRBJ1-3; 7 positions agree with TRBD1. Looked up from germline, CDR1 is MNHEY and CDR2 is SVGAGI. J gave up 1 base and V 6 bases, and 3 bases lay outside the gene matches. The CDR3 has 14 residues. The CDR3 reads CASSWGQSGNTIYF. As DNA, the CDR3 is TGTGCCAGCAGCTGGGGACAGTCTGGAAACACCATATATTTT.

Of note for this clone: Other nucleotide sequences in the sample specify the same CDR3. The chain links TRBV30 to TRBJ1-6; 7 nucleotides align to TRBD1. The ends lost 0 bases at V and 10 bases at J; junction bases unmatched: 6. The CDR3 runs 14 residues. Germline-derived CDR1 and CDR2 are GTSNPN and SVGIG (reference sequence). The CDR3 spells CAWSVEGAGSPLHF. The CDR3 bases are TGTGCCTGGAGTGTAGAGGGGGCTGGCTCACCCCTCCACTTT.

DNA of the CDR3: TGTGCCAGCAGTCGTCCTCAGGGCCCTTCGGTCGAGCAGTACTTC. Translated: CASSRPQGPSVEQYF. The chain carries TRBV27 and TRBJ2-7, with D possibly matching TRBD1 (5 bases). In germline, CDR1 is MNHEY, CDR2 SMNVEV (reference sequence). The CDR3 is made up of 15 amino acids. Trimming cost V 5 bases and J 6 bases, with 20 bases left between them.

The chain recombines TRBV5-8 with TRBJ1-2; no definite D call. The CDR3 spans 14 residues. The V end was cut by 4 bases, the J end by 1 base, with 11 bases between. Germline lookup yields CDR1 SGHTS and CDR2 YDEGEE. CDR3 bases: TGTGCCAGCAGCGGCCTCCAGGATAACTATGGCTACACCTTC. It yields the protein CASSGLQDNYGYTF. Filled out from reference TRBV5-8 and TRBJ1-2, the complete variable domain reads EAGVTQSPTHLIKTRGQQATLRCSPISGHTSVYWYQQALGLGLQFLLWYDEGEERNRGNFPPRFSGRQFPNYSSELNVNALELEDSALYLCASSGLQDNYGYTFGSGTRLTVV.

V usage is TRBV29-1 and J usage is TRBJ2-7, with D perhaps matching TRBD1 (5 bases). Germline V CDR1 and CDR2: SQVTM, ANQGSEA. Deletions cut 5 bases from V and 5 bases from J, with 19 bases between. This CDR3 region has 14 residues. CDR3 protein: CSVSTLLGADEQYF. The CDR3 DNA reads as TGCAGCGTTTCCACCCTATTAGGGGCCGACGAGCAGTACTTC.

The V gene is TRBV19, the J gene TRBJ1-5; D remains unclear. With 4 bases removed from V and 4 bases from J, the gap between germline ends came to 11 bases. There are 14 residues in the CDR3. The germline V gene has CDR1 LNHDA and CDR2 SQIVND (reference sequence). This CDR3 reads CASSTYQGNQPQHF. The CDR3 DNA follows: TGTGCCAGTAGTACCTACCAAGGGAATCAGCCCCAGCATTTT.

The rearrangement uses TRBV6-4 and TRBJ2-7, with D tentatively TRBD2 (6 bases). Trimming removed 6 bases at V and 7 bases at J, with 10 bases between. This CDR3 spans 11 amino acids. In germline, CDR1 is MRHNA, CDR2 SNTAGT. CDR3 sequence: CASRGGGEQYF. The CDR3 DNA follows: TGTGCCAGCAGGGGGGGAGGTGAGCAGTACTTC.

V is TRBV27 and J is TRBJ2-2, with a weak D call TRBD1 (5 bases). The V end was cut by 1 base, the J end by 9 bases, with 9 bases between. Germline V lookup: CDR1 MNHEY, CDR2 SMNVEV (reference sequence). This CDR3 comprises 13 residues. The CDR3 reads CASSLWGGRELFF. CDR3 coding DNA: TGTGCCAGCAGTTTATGGGGCGGAAGGGAGCTGTTTTTT.

Comments on this clone: The sample holds other DNA sequences that translate to the same CDR3. The chain couples TRBV19 to TRBJ2-2; 10 nucleotides line up with TRBD1. Germline V CDR1 and CDR2: LNHDA, SQIVND (reference sequence). The CDR3 spans 16 residues. V trimming: 6 bases; J trimming: 4 bases; junction bases outside the gene matches: 8. As DNA, the CDR3 is TGTGCCAGTAGCAGATTGGGACAGGGGAGCACCGGGGAGCTGTTTTTT. The encoded protein is CASSRLGQGSTGELFF.

The rearrangement links TRBV19 to TRBJ2-4, with D tentatively TRBD1 (7 bases). The CDR3 length is 16 residues. V gave up 2 bases and J gave up 3 bases, with 14 bases separating them. From germline, CDR1 is LNHDA and CDR2 SQIVND (reference sequence). CDR3 amino acids: CASSILGGGGKNIQYF. CDR3 in DNA: TGTGCCAGTAGTATACTCGGAGGGGGCGGCAAAAACATTCAGTACTTC.

The chain has TRBV7-2 and TRBJ1-1, with D perhaps matching TRBD1 (5 bases). Trimming took 6 bases from V and 6 from J, leaving 8 bases between them. Germline V gene data show CDR1 as SGHTA and CDR2 as FQGNSA. The CDR3 contains 11 residues. CDR3 in amino acids: CASSSGSEAFF. Here the CDR3 DNA reads TGTGCCAGCAGTTCAGGGTCTGAAGCTTTCTTT.

The chain joins TRBV28 to TRBJ2-3; 7 positions match TRBD1. The V gene's germline CDR1 is MDHEN and CDR2 SYDVKM. This CDR3 is built from 16 residues. The V gene end was trimmed by 1 base and the J gene end by 2 bases; junction bases not matched to a gene: 6. The CDR3 sequence: CASSLYTGAYTDTQYF. The CDR3 coding sequence is TGTGCCAGCAGTTTATATACAGGGGCCTACACAGATACGCAGTATTTT.

In this sample, this clone turned up once. V is TRBV30 and J is TRBJ2-2; TRBD1 is a possible D gene (5 bases). Trimming left V 4 bases short and J 7 bases short, with 7 bases between. Germline V lookup: CDR1 GTSNPN, CDR2 SVGIG (reference sequence). The CDR3 is made up of 11 amino acids. This chain's CDR3 is CAWNQGGELFF. The CDR3 DNA reads TGTGCCTGGAATCAGGGCGGGGAGCTGTTTTTT.

The table lists this clone with a count of one. The chain is built from TRBV27 and TRBJ2-5, with TRBD1 as a possible D gene (5 bases). The DNA end is a closer match to TRBJ2-7, so the J assignment may be wrong. From germline, CDR1 is MNHEY and CDR2 SMNVEV (reference sequence). This CDR3 comprises 13 residues. The CDR3: CASSLDMSYEQYF. For the CDR3, the DNA is TGTGCCAGCAGTTTGGACATGAGTTACGAGCAGTACTTC.

The chain carries TRBV6-6 and TRBJ1-3; D not certain. Trimming shortened V by 7 bases and J by 0 bases, and 13 bases separated the two germline ends. CDR1 and CDR2 (germline): MNHNY, SVGAGI (reference sequence). CDR3 size: 15 residues. CDR3 nucleotides: TGTGCCAGCACCGCGGTTGCCCCCTCTGGAAACACCATATATTTT. Translation: CASTAVAPSGNTIYF.

This chain uses TRBV5-6 with TRBJ2-7; the D is unclear. V lost 3 bases and J lost 9, with 13 bases in between. Germline V gene lookup returns CDR1 SGHDT and CDR2 YYEEEE. This CDR3 is built from 12 residues. The CDR3: CASSSGLEVQYF. As DNA, the CDR3 is TGTGCCAGCAGCTCCGGGCTAGAGGTGCAGTACTTC.

The chain joins TRBV5-1 to TRBJ1-1, with D maybe TRBD1 (6 bases). V lost 9 bases, J lost 0 bases, and 15 bases lay in between. CDR3 length: 14 residues. Germline values: CDR1 SGHRS, CDR2 YFSETQ. This CDR3 is CATYRDTMNTEAFF. CDR3 bases: TGCGCCACCTACCGGGACACCATGAACACTGAAGCTTTCTTT.

This sequence joins TRBV9 and TRBJ2-2, with D tentatively TRBD2 (7 bases). Trimming took 4 bases from V and 5 from J, leaving 18 bases between them. The CDR3 sequence is 16 residues long. CDR1 is SGDLS and CDR2 is YYNGEE in the germline V gene. CDR3 sequence: CASSRFGGPGTGELFF. In nucleotides, the CDR3 is TGTGCCAGCAGCCGATTCGGGGGGCCCGGGACCGGGGAGCTGTTTTTT.

The gene calls are TRBV10-3 and TRBJ2-3; 11 nucleotides agree with TRBD2. This CDR3 is built from 15 residues. J was trimmed by 1 base and V by 5 bases; bases with no gene match: 2. Per germline, CDR1 ENHRY and CDR2 SYGVKD. CDR3 coding DNA: TGTGCCATCAGTCTTAGCGGGAGGGGCACAGATACGCAGTATTTT. Translated: CAISLSGRGTDTQYF.

This chain joins TRBV7-2 and TRBJ2-3; D remains ambiguous. Germline V CDR1 and CDR2: SGHTA, FQGNSA. There are 14 residues in the CDR3. V was pared by 5 bases and J by 7 bases, with 16 bases between. The CDR3 is CASSPSRSANTQYF. The CDR3 nucleotides read TGTGCCAGCAGCCCCTCTAGGAGTGCAAATACGCAGTATTTT.

The V call is TRBV5-1, the J call TRBJ2-1; maybe TRBD2 (6 bases). The ends were cut back, 0 bases at V and 2 bases at J, with 12 bases in the middle. Germline-derived CDR1 and CDR2 are SGHRS and YFSETQ. There are 16 residues in the CDR3. The CDR3 DNA is TGCGCCAGCAGCTTGGGGTCTAGCGCGACCTACAATGAGCAGTTCTTC. This codes for CASSLGSSATYNEQFF. Variable domain in full (rest from reference TRBV5-1 and TRBJ2-1): KAGVTQTPRYLIKTRGQQVTLSCSPISGHRSVSWYQQTPGQGLQFLFEYFSETQRNKGNFPGRFSGRQFSNSRSEMNVSTLELGDSALYLCASSLGSSATYNEQFFGPGTRLTVL.

The chain employs TRBV5-8 and TRBJ1-3; 8 nucleotides match TRBD1. The CDR3 covers 15 residues. Germline assignment: CDR1 SGHTS and CDR2 YDEGEE. The V segment lost 3 bases and the J segment 4 bases; nucleotides outside the gene matches: 6. The CDR3 is CASSSSGQGGNTIYF. CDR3 nucleotides: TGTGCCAGCAGCTCCTCCGGACAGGGAGGAAACACCATATATTTT.

This sequence joins TRBV4-3 and TRBJ1-4; D is undetermined. The V and J ends lost 0 bases and 17 bases respectively, with 16 bases between them. This CDR3 has 13 amino acids. CDR1 LGHNA and CDR2 YSLEER come from the germline V gene. The CDR3 sequence: CASSQDPTRDRFF. CDR3 sequence (DNA): TGCGCCAGCAGCCAAGATCCTACTCGGGATCGTTTTTTT.

The chain links TRBV6-5 to TRBJ2-1, with 8 bases aligning to TRBD1. This CDR3 is built from 13 residues. Trimming took 6 bases from V and 4 from J; bases not matched to a gene: 2. Germline values: CDR1 MNHEY, CDR2 SVGAGI. For the CDR3, the DNA is TGTGCCAGCAGCCGACAGGGGTACAATGAGCAGTTCTTC. Translation: CASSRQGYNEQFF.

In this sample, this clone turned up once. This chain joins TRBV27 and TRBJ2-1, with 12 bases fitting TRBD2. The CDR3 covers 19 residues. With 2 bases clipped from V and 7 bases from J, the junction kept 15 bases outside the gene matches. Germline V CDR1 and CDR2: MNHEY, SMNVEV (reference sequence). CDR3 loop: CASSLRSSGGVAQRNEQFF. CDR3 DNA sequence: TGTGCCAGCAGTTTAAGATCTAGCGGGGGGGTAGCTCAAAGGAATGAGCAGTTCTTC.

The gene calls are TRBV28 and TRBJ2-7; D is unresolved. This CDR3 comprises 15 residues. Germline V lookup: CDR1 MDHEN, CDR2 SYDVKM. V lost 1 base to trimming and J lost 1 base, with 11 bases between them. The CDR3 region is CASSLSAKSSYEQYF. In DNA form, the CDR3 reads TGTGCCAGCAGTTTATCGGCAAAGTCGTCCTACGAGCAGTACTTC.